Below, one T cell receptor beta chain is given with its context. The target antigen is unknown. Generated by immunoSEQ multiplex PCR, the TCRdb table keeps only in-frame clones and is missing some. The profile shows about 100,000 clones, more than 85% of them singletons. Trimming cost V 4 bases and J 4 bases, with 17 bases left between them. The CDR3 totals 15 residues. Looked up from germline, CDR1 is SGHRS and CDR2 is YFSETQ. This sample stems from a study of OX40 agonist ivuxolimab in advanced cancers. Regarding the study as a whole: CD8+ T cells (on average) carried more expanded clones than CD4+ T cells.

The receptor was isolated from an adult with an advanced solid tumor such as melanoma, head and neck, liver or kidney cancer. The J gene is TRBJ1-1, the V gene TRBV5-1, with a tentative D call TRBD1 (5 bases). The starting material was CD4+ or CD8+ T cells sorted from blood, obtained in a trial of the OX40 agonist ivuxolimab. DNA for the CDR3: TGCGCCAGCAGCGGTGGAGGGGCCTCTGGCACTGAAGCTTTCTTT. Protein product: CASSGGGASGTEAFF.